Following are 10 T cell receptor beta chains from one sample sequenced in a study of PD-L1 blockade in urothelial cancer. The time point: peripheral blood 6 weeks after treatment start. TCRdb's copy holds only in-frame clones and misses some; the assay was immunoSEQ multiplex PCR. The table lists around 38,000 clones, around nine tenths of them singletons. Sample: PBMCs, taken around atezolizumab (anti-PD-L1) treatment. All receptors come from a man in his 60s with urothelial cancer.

The CDR3 protein is CASSYSPTGVGNTIYF. CDR3 coding DNA: TGTGCCAGCAGTTACTCGCCGACAGGTGTTGGAAACACCATATATTTT. V is TRBV6-5 and J is TRBJ1-3, with a weak D call TRBD1 (6 bases). Per germline, CDR1 MNHEY and CDR2 SVGAGI. The CDR3 loop spans 16 amino acids. The V gene lost 0 bases and the J gene lost 3 bases, with 12 bases spanning the gap.

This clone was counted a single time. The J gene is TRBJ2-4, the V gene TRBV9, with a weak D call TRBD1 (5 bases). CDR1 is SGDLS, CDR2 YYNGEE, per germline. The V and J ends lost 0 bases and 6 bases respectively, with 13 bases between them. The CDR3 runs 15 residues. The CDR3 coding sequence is TGTGCCAGCAGCGTAGATCCGGGTAGGGGAAACATTCAGTACTTC. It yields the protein CASSVDPGRGNIQYF.

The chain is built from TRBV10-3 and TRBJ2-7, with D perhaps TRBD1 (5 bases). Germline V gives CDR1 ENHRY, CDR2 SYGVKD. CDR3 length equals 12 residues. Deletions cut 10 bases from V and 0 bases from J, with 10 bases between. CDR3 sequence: CATGQDSYEQYF. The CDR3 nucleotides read TGTGCCACCGGACAAGACTCCTACGAGCAGTACTTC.

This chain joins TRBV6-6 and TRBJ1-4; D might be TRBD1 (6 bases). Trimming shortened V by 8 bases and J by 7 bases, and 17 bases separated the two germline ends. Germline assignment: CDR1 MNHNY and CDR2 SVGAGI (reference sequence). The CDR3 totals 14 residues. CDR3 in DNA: TGTGCCAGCTTTAGGCCCCAGGGGCGTGAAAAACTGTTTTTT. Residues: CASFRPQGREKLFF.

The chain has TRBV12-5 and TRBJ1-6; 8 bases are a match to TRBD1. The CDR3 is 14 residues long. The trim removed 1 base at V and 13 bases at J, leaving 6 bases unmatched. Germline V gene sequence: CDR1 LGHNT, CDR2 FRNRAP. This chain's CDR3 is CASGLGRQGSPLHF. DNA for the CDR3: TGTGCTAGTGGTTTGGGCCGACAGGGGAGTCCCCTCCACTTT.

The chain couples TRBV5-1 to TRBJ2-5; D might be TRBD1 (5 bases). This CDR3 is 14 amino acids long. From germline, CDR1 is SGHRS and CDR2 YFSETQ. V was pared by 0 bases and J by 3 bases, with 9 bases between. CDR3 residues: CASSLGGRKETQYF. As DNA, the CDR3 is TGCGCCAGCAGCTTGGGGGGCAGGAAAGAGACCCAGTACTTC.

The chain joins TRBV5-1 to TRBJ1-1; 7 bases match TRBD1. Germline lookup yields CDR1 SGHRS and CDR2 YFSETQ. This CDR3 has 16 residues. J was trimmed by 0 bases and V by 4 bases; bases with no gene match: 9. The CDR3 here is CASSQTGTVMNTEAFF. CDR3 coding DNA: TGCGCCAGCAGCCAGACCGGGACAGTAATGAACACTGAAGCTTTCTTT.

CDR3 loop: CASSRYGGSSYNEQFF. The CDR3 DNA is TGCGCCAGCAGTCGTTATGGCGGGAGCTCCTACAATGAGCAGTTCTTC. The chain employs TRBV4-1 and TRBJ2-1, with 7 nucleotides matching TRBD2. CDR1 is MGHRA, CDR2 YSYEKL, per germline. The CDR3 is made up of 16 amino acids. J gave up 0 bases and V 6 bases, and 8 bases lay outside the gene matches.

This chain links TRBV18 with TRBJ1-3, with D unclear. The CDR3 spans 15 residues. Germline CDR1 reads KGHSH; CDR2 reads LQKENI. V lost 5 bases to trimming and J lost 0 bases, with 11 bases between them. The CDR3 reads CASSSDGNSGNTIYF. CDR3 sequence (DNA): TGTGCCAGCTCATCCGACGGGAACTCTGGAAACACCATATATTTT.

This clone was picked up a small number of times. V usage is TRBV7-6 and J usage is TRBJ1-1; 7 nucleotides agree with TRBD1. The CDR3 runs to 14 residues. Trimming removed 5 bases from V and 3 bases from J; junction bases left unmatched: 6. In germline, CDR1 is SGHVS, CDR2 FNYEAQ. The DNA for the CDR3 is TGTGCCAGCAGCCTTACTACAGGGGACACTGAAGCTTTCTTT. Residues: CASSLTTGDTEAFF.